This TCR beta chain was documented in a study of blood T cell repertoires in COVID-19. The CDR3 is made up of 14 amino acids. The germline gives CDR1 LNHDA, CDR2 SQIVND (reference sequence). V dropped 6 bases and J dropped 1; count of bases not matched to a gene: 5. The protocol was immunoSEQ multiplex PCR, while the TCRdb copy is restricted to in-frame clones and leaves out a portion. This table has roughly 250,000 clones, 75% to 90% appearing once. V is TRBV19 and J is TRBJ1-1; 7 nucleotides match TRBD1. Source material: PBMCs or T cells enriched from blood (not recorded which). The receptor was isolated from a woman in her 40s with acute COVID-19. The CDR3 loop is CASSSGGKNTEAFF. DNA of the CDR3: TGTGCCAGTAGCTCAGGGGGGAAGAACACTGAAGCTTTCTTT.